The 12 T cell receptor beta chains below all came from one sample that was sequenced in a study of blood T cell repertoires in COVID-19. The table came from immunoSEQ multiplex PCR; TCRdb's copy has only in-frame clones and leaves some out. The table has roughly 220,000 clones, 82% seen once. Source material: peripheral blood. All receptors derive from a woman at least 80 years old with COVID-19, enrolled during active disease.

This chain uses TRBV2 with TRBJ2-1; D call uncertain. The CDR3 is 11 amino acids. V lost 3 bases and J lost 8, with 5 bases in between. Germline V gene data show CDR1 as SNHLY and CDR2 as FYNNEI. The CDR3 region has the DNA TGTGCCAGCAGTGATGAGCATGAGCAGTTCTTC. Its protein is CASSDEHEQFF.

This chain uses TRBV20-1 with TRBJ1-1; possible D gene TRBD1, 5 bases. Trimming pared 6 bases from V and 8 bases from J, leaving 10 bases between. Germline V gene data show CDR1 as DFQATT and CDR2 as SNEGSKA (reference sequence). The CDR3 consists of 10 residues. CDR3 protein: CSAQGGEAFF. Here the CDR3 DNA reads TGCAGTGCCCAGGGAGGGGAAGCTTTCTTT.

This clone has only one observation. The DNA for the CDR3 is TGTGCCAGCAGCTTGTCCACAAAGGGGGTAGGCACTGAAGCTTTCTTT. Amino acid sequence: CASSLSTKGVGTEAFF. V is TRBV5-4 and J is TRBJ1-1; TRBD1 might be the D (6 bases). Germline V gene data show CDR1 as SGHNT and CDR2 as YYREEE (reference sequence). V shed 1 base and J shed 4 bases, with 17 bases lying between them. The CDR3 is 16 amino acids.

This clone was seen once. The genes are TRBV6-1 and TRBJ1-1; D is undetermined. Trimming took 2 bases from V and 4 from J, leaving 14 bases between them. Germline-derived CDR1 and CDR2 are MNHNS and SASEGT. CDR3 length: 15 amino acids. The CDR3 sequence is CASSESGGVGTEAFF. In DNA form, the CDR3 reads TGTGCCAGCAGTGAATCGGGAGGTGTGGGCACTGAAGCTTTCTTT.

J is TRBJ1-2 and V is TRBV6-2 or TRBV6-3; no firm D call. V was pared by 4 bases and J by 7 bases, with 19 bases between. The CDR3 has 15 amino acids. CDR1 and CDR2 (germline): MNHEY, SVGEGT. The CDR3 coding sequence is TGTGCCAGCAGTTCCACCGACCCCCGGAGGGCTGGCTACACCTTC. Its translation is CASSSTDPRRAGYTF.

The chain couples TRBV30 to TRBJ1-2, with 7 nucleotides matching TRBD1. The CDR3 spans 15 residues. Germline V CDR1 and CDR2: GTSNPN, SVGIG (reference sequence). With V trimmed by 2 bases and J by 5 bases, 11 bases remained unmatched. The CDR3 protein is CAWSRDSTRGYGYTF. CDR3 nucleotide sequence: TGTGCCTGGAGTAGGGACAGCACCAGAGGGTATGGCTACACCTTC. The whole variable domain, remainder taken from reference TRBV30 and TRBJ1-2, is SQTIHQWPATLVQPVGSPLSLECTVEGTSNPNLYWYRQAAGRGLQLLFYSVGIGQISSEVPQNLSASRPQDRQFILSSKKLLLSDSGFYLCAWSRDSTRGYGYTFGSGTRLTVV.

CDR3 in DNA: TGTGCCAGCAGTGAGGAAGGGGCGGGAGAAGAGACCCAGTACTTC. As protein: CASSEEGAGEETQYF. This sequence joins TRBV2 and TRBJ2-5; 7 nucleotides align to TRBD2. CDR1 is SNHLY, CDR2 FYNNEI, per germline. V lost 3 bases to trimming and J lost 3 bases; unmatched junction nucleotides: 7. CDR3 length: 15 amino acids.

This rearrangement joins TRBV21-1 to TRBJ1-3. TRBV21-1 is designated a pseudogene. The length of the CDR3 is 12 residues. DNA for the CDR3: TGTGCCAGCAGCAAAGAGAGATACACCATATATTTT. Its protein product is CASSKERYTIYF.

The chain is built from TRBV10-2 and TRBJ1-1; 8 positions agree with TRBD1. The V and J ends lost 7 bases and 0 bases, in that order; junction bases with no gene match: 4. This CDR3 is 14 amino acids long. Germline-derived CDR1 and CDR2 are WSHSY and SAAADI. This CDR3 is CASKDRGMNTEAFF. In DNA form, the CDR3 reads TGCGCCAGCAAAGACAGGGGAATGAACACTGAAGCTTTCTTT.

The gene calls are TRBV4-2 and TRBJ1-1, with D possibly being TRBD1 (5 bases). Trimming removed 0 bases from V and 10 bases from J, with 12 bases in between. CDR1 is LGHNA, CDR2 YNFKEQ, per germline. The CDR3 spans 13 residues. CDR3 region: CASSQDGGTLAFF. The CDR3 nucleotides are TGTGCCAGCAGCCAAGACGGGGGTACATTAGCTTTCTTT.

The CDR3 DNA follows: TGTGCCAGCCGCGGCTCCGGGACAGGCCAAGAGACCCAGTACTTC. Its protein product is CASRGSGTGQETQYF. The genes are TRBV6-5 and TRBJ2-5, with 8 nucleotides matching TRBD1. Unmatched junction bases numbered 9, after V lost 8 bases and J lost 1 base. The V gene's germline CDR1 is MNHEY and CDR2 SVGAGI. The CDR3 loop spans 15 amino acids.

The rearrangement links TRBV7-9 to TRBJ1-1, with a weak D call TRBD1 (5 bases). CDR1 SEHNR and CDR2 FQNEAQ come from the germline V gene (reference sequence). Deletions cut 1 base from V and 6 bases from J, with 9 bases between. The length of the CDR3 is 13 residues. The CDR3 sequence: CASSLEVGAEAFF. CDR3 in DNA: TGTGCCAGCAGCTTAGAAGTAGGGGCTGAAGCTTTCTTT.